This T cell receptor (beta chain) was captured by sequencing in a study of T cells expressing NK-cell markers. Overall study findings and caveats: Each of a handful of donors carried dominant NKG2C+ clonotypes accounting for about 1.0-8% of CD8+ T cells.

UMI-tagged 5'RACE template switching yielded the TCR beta cDNA. Reprocessing the 5' RACE reads, TCRdb reports a single entry for every CDR3 protein and omits DNA. The sample features a few hundred thousand distinct CDR3 sequences, with around 0.4% in its top ten. As for this clonotype: The target antigen is unknown.

Germline-derived CDR1 and CDR2 are DFQATT and SNEGSKA (reference sequence). The CDR3 is 12 amino acids. V and J are TRBV20-1 and TRBJ1-5. This clonotype originated in a man in his late teens or twenties in good health. Specimen: blood T cells: a sorted CD56 or NKG2C T cell subset, CD4+ or CD8+ T cells, or bulk PBMC T cells (not recorded which). CDR3 protein: CSVVSGYQPQHF.